One sample yielded the 16 T cell receptor beta chains listed below, sequenced in a study of beta chain features in type 1 diabetes. Investigators reverse transcribed all isolated RNA, so they sequenced expressed TCRB transcripts. Sequencing was performed with immunoSEQ multiplex PCR; in TCRdb, only in-frame clones are kept and a portion is missing. The table lists about 360,000 clones, roughly 13% of them singletons. The sequenced sample was naive CD4+ T cells from blood. Receptors originate from a man between 18 and 29 years old in good health.

The chain links TRBV27 to TRBJ2-7; 9 nucleotides agree with TRBD1. The ends lost 2 bases at V and 3 bases at J; junction bases unmatched: 5. The CDR3 covers 15 residues. Germline V lookup: CDR1 MNHEY, CDR2 SMNVEV (reference sequence). CDR3 sequence reads: CASSLLPGQGYEQYF. Here the CDR3 DNA reads TGTGCCAGCAGTTTACTCCCGGGACAGGGCTACGAGCAGTACTTC.

This rearrangement joins TRBV7-9 to TRBJ2-1; D is undetermined. V was cut by 2 bases and J by 2 bases, with 10 bases left in between. The CDR3 extends over 15 amino acids. Germline values: CDR1 SEHNR, CDR2 FQNEAQ (reference sequence). CDR3 DNA sequence: TGTGCCAGCAGCTTATCGTCCCAGACCTACAATGAGCAGTTCTTC. Translating gives CASSLSSQTYNEQFF.

This chain joins TRBV29-1 and TRBJ1-5, with D possibly matching TRBD1 (6 bases). The CDR3 spans 12 residues. CDR1 SQVTM and CDR2 ANQGSEA come from the germline V gene. The ends were cut back, 7 bases at V and 2 bases at J, with 9 bases in the middle. The CDR3: CSARQGNQPQHF. The CDR3 DNA reads TGCAGCGCCCGACAGGGCAATCAGCCCCAGCATTTT.

V and J are TRBV9 and TRBJ2-3; TRBD2 aligns across 7 bases. The trim removed 0 bases at V and 4 bases at J, leaving 5 bases unmatched. The CDR3 has 15 residues. CDR1 and CDR2 (germline): SGDLS, YYNGEE. CDR3 protein: CASSVGGGYSDTQYF. For the CDR3, the DNA is TGTGCCAGCAGCGTAGGCGGGGGTTACTCAGATACGCAGTATTTT.

The chain employs TRBV30 and TRBJ1-1; 7 bases map to TRBD1. CDR1 and CDR2 from the germline V gene are GTSNPN and SVGIG (reference sequence). With V trimmed by 3 bases and J by 4 bases, 8 bases remained unmatched. CDR3 length: 14 amino acids. The CDR3 coding sequence is TGTGCCTGGAGATCAGGGGGTTGGGGCACTGAAGCTTTCTTT. Translating it yields CAWRSGGWGTEAFF.

This sequence joins TRBV18 and TRBJ1-5; D is unresolved. This CDR3 is built from 16 residues. The V gene's germline CDR1 is KGHSH and CDR2 LQKENI. V was pared by 4 bases and J by 4 bases, with 17 bases between. This CDR3 reads CASSLTEGGKNQPQHF. The CDR3 DNA reads as TGTGCCAGCTCACTGACGGAGGGCGGAAAGAATCAGCCCCAGCATTTT.

CDR3 region: CASSDRGLTEAFF. The CDR3 DNA follows: TGTGCCAGTTCGGACAGGGGGCTCACTGAAGCTTTCTTT. V gene TRBV19 combines with J gene TRBJ1-1, with TRBD1 matching over 11 bases. CDR1 LNHDA and CDR2 SQIVND come from the germline V gene (reference sequence). The junction had 3 bases not matched to a gene; V was cut back by 8 bases and J by 4 bases. CDR3 size: 13 residues.

This chain uses TRBV21-1 with TRBJ1-1; the table's D call TRBD1 went unverified against the DNA. TRBV21-1 counts as a pseudogene. This CDR3 region has 13 residues. In DNA form, the CDR3 reads TGTGCCAGCAGCAAAGGTTCAGGGAACGAAGCTTTCTTT. Translated, it gives CASSKGSGNEAFF.

V gene TRBV27 combines with J gene TRBJ2-5, with 9 bases identical to TRBD1. Trimming at V came to 3 bases and at J to 5 bases, leaving 4 bases not matched to a gene. Germline assignment: CDR1 MNHEY and CDR2 SMNVEV (reference sequence). The length of the CDR3 is 14 residues. CDR3 sequence: CASSLRQGVETQYF. CDR3 sequence (DNA): TGTGCCAGCAGTTTGCGACAGGGGGTGGAGACCCAGTACTTC.

This clone was picked up a small number of times. The chain joins TRBV5-4 to TRBJ1-4, with D possibly TRBD1 on 5 matching bases. Germline lookup yields CDR1 SGHNT and CDR2 YYREEE (reference sequence). V lost 4 bases, J lost 6 bases, and 16 bases lay in between. The CDR3 runs to 15 residues. Here the CDR3 DNA reads TGTGCCAGCAGCCTTCCGGGGGGGACTCATGAAAAACTGTTTTTT. This sequence encodes CASSLPGGTHEKLFF.

V and J are TRBV29-1 and TRBJ1-1; D is unclear. The CDR3 runs to 12 residues. Germline V gene data show CDR1 as SQVTM and CDR2 as ANQGSEA. V lost 6 bases to trimming and J lost 6 bases, with 14 bases between them. CDR3 in DNA: TGCAGCGTCCTCGGGCAGAGGGCTGAAGCTTTCTTT. This gives the protein CSVLGQRAEAFF.

The chain carries TRBV19 and TRBJ2-4; TRBD2 aligns across 10 bases. CDR1 is LNHDA and CDR2 is SQIVND in the germline V gene (reference sequence). J lost 7 bases, V lost 7 bases, and 7 bases had no gene match. CDR3 size: 14 residues. CDR3 sequence: CASTSGLAENIQYF. CDR3 nucleotides: TGTGCCAGTACGTCCGGACTAGCGGAGAACATTCAGTACTTC.

This clone showed up just a few times. The chain combines TRBV7-2 with TRBJ2-7, with D uncertain. V was shortened by 3 bases and J by 2 bases, with 8 bases between the two germline ends. This CDR3 has 13 residues. CDR1 is SGHTA and CDR2 is FQGNSA in the germline V gene. The CDR3 DNA sequence: TGTGCCAGCAGCTTTAACAGCCCCTACGAGCAGTACTTC. Translated, it gives CASSFNSPYEQYF.

This clone was picked up a small number of times. The chain couples TRBV28 to TRBJ1-2; D gene uncertain. This CDR3 is 14 amino acids long. Germline CDR1 reads MDHEN; CDR2 reads SYDVKM. V lost 3 bases and J 2 bases, leaving 10 bases between the germline ends. The CDR3 loop reads CASSFALSNYGYTF. The CDR3, as DNA: TGTGCCAGCAGTTTTGCGCTATCGAACTATGGCTACACCTTC.

This clone was picked up a small number of times. The chain is built from TRBV6-6 and TRBJ1-2; no clear D. This CDR3 has 13 amino acids. Germline V gives CDR1 MNHNY, CDR2 SVGAGI (reference sequence). V lost 7 bases, J lost 1 base, and 10 bases lay in between. This CDR3 is CASTTDLNYGYTF. DNA of the CDR3: TGTGCCAGCACCACAGACCTTAACTATGGCTACACCTTC.

V usage is TRBV7-2 and J usage is TRBJ1-5, with D tentatively TRBD1 (6 bases). V lost 5 bases to trimming and J lost 0 bases, with 11 bases between them. The CDR3 is made up of 15 amino acids. Germline-derived CDR1 and CDR2 are SGHTA and FQGNSA. CDR3 amino acids: CASSMTGYSNQPQHF. The CDR3, as DNA: TGTGCCAGCAGCATGACAGGATATAGCAATCAGCCCCAGCATTTT. Using reference TRBV7-2 and TRBJ1-5 for the parts outside the CDR3, the full variable domain is GAGVSQSPSNKVTEKGKDVELRCDPISGHTALYWYRQSLGQGLEFLIYFQGNSAPDKSGLPSDRFSAERTGGSVSTLTIQRTQQEDSAVYLCASSMTGYSNQPQHFGDGTRLSIL.